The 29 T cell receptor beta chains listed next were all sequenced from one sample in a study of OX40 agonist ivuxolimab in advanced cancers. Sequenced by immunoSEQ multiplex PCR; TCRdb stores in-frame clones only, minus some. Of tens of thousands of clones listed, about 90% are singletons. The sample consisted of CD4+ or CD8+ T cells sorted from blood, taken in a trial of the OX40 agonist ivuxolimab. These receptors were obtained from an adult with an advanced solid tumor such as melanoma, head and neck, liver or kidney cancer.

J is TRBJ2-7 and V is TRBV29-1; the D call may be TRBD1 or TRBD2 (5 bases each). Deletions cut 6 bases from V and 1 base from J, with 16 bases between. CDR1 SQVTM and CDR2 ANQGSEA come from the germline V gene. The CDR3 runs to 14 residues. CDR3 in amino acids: CSVVQDSLSYEQYF. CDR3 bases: TGCAGCGTGGTACAGGACTCCCTGTCCTACGAGCAGTACTTC.

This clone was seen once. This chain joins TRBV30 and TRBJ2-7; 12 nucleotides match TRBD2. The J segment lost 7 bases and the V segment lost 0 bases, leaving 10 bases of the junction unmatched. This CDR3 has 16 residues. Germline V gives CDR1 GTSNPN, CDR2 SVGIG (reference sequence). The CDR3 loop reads CAWSVRWGLAGREQYF. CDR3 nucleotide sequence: TGTGCCTGGAGTGTACGATGGGGACTAGCGGGTAGGGAGCAGTACTTC.

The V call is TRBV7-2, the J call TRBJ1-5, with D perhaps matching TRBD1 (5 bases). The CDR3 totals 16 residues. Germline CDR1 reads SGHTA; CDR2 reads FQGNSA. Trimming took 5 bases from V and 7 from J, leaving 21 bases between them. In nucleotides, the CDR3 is TGTGCCAGCAGCCGCCCCGGGTTGACCACAGGACAGCCCCAGCATTTT. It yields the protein CASSRPGLTTGQPQHF.

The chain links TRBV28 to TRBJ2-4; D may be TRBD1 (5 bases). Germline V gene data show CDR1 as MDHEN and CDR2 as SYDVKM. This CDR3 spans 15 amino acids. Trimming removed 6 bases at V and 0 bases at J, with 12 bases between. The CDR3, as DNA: TGTGCCAGCAGCCACCTAGGGGTAGCCAAAAACATTCAGTACTTC. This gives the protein CASSHLGVAKNIQYF.

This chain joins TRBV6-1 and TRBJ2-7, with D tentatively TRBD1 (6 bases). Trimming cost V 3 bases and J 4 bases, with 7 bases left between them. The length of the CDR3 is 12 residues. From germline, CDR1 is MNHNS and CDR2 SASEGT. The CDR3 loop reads CASSDRGYEQYF. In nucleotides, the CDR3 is TGTGCCAGCAGTGACAGGGGATACGAGCAGTACTTC.

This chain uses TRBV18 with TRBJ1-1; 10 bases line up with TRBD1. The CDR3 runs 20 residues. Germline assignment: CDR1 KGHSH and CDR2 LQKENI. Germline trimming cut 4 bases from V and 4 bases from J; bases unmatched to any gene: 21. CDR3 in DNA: TGTGCCAGCTCACGACGCATCCTGAGAACCGGGACAGGGGTGTCCACTGAAGCTTTCTTT. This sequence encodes CASSRRILRTGTGVSTEAFF.

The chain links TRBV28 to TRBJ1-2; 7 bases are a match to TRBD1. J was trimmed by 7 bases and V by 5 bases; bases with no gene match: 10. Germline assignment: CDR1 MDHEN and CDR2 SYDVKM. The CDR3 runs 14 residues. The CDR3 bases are TGTGCCAGCAGTCCCTCCGACAGGGTTAGTGGCTACACCTTC. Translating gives CASSPSDRVSGYTF.

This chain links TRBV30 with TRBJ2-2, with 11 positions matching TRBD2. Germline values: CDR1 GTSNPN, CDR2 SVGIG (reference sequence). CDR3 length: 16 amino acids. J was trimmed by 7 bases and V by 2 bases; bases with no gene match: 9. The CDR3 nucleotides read TGTGCCTGGAGTCCTACTAGCGGGAGACGAGGCGGGGAGCTGTTTTTT. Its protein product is CAWSPTSGRRGGELFF.

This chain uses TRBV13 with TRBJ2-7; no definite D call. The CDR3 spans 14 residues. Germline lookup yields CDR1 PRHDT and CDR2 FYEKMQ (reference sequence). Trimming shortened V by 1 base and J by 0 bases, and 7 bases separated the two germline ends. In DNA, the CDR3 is TGTGCCAGCAGCTTAGCCGGACCCTCCTACGAGCAGTACTTC. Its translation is CASSLAGPSYEQYF.

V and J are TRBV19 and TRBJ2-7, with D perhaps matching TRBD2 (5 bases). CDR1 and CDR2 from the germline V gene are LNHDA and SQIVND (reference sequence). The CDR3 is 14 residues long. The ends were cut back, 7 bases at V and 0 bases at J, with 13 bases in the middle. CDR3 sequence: CASIAGSPSYEQYF. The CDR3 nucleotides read TGTGCCAGTATCGCGGGTAGCCCCTCCTACGAGCAGTACTTC.

This CDR3 is CASSQVGLTGSFTDTQYF. CDR3 DNA sequence: TGCGCCAGCAGCCAAGTGGGGTTGACAGGGTCTTTTACAGATACGCAGTATTTT. This chain connects TRBV4-1 to TRBJ2-3, with 7 bases lining up with TRBD1. The CDR3 is 18 residues long. The junction had 13 bases not matched to a gene; V was cut back by 1 base and J by 3 bases. The V gene's germline CDR1 is MGHRA and CDR2 YSYEKL.

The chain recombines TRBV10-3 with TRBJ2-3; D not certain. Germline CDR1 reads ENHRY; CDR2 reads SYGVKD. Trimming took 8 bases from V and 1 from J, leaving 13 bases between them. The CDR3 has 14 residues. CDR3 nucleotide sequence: TGTGCCATCGGCAGGCAGGTACGCACAGATACGCAGTATTTT. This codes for CAIGRQVRTDTQYF.

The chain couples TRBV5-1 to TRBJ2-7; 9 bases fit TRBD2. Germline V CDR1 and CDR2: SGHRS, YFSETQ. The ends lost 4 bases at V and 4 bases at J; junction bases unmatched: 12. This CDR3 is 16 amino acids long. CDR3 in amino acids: CASSPIAGDQPYEQYF. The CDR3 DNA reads TGCGCCAGCAGCCCCATAGCGGGAGATCAGCCGTACGAGCAGTACTTC.

The CDR3 is CASSSGELRAEAFF. The CDR3, as DNA: TGCGCCAGCAGCTCGGGAGAACTACGCGCTGAAGCTTTCTTT. The chain is built from TRBV5-1 and TRBJ1-1; no definite D call. Germline V CDR1 and CDR2: SGHRS, YFSETQ. The CDR3 contains 14 residues. Trimming pared 3 bases from V and 6 bases from J, leaving 15 bases between. The full variable domain, its missing parts supplied by reference TRBV5-1 and TRBJ1-1, is KAGVTQTPRYLIKTRGQQVTLSCSPISGHRSVSWYQQTPGQGLQFLFEYFSETQRNKGNFPGRFSGRQFSNSRSEMNVSTLELGDSALYLCASSSGELRAEAFFGQGTRLTVV.

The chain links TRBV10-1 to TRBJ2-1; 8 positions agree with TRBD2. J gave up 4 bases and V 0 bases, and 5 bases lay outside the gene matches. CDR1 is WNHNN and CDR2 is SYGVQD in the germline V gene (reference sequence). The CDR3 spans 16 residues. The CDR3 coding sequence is TGCGCCAGCAGTGAGTCGATCGGGGGGGTGTACAATGAGCAGTTCTTC. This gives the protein CASSESIGGVYNEQFF.

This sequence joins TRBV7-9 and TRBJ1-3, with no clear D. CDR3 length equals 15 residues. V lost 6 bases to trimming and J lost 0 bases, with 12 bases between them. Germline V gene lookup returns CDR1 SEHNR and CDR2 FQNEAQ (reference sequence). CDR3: CASSPDLFSGNTIYF. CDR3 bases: TGTGCCAGCAGTCCGGACCTCTTCTCTGGAAACACCATATATTTT.

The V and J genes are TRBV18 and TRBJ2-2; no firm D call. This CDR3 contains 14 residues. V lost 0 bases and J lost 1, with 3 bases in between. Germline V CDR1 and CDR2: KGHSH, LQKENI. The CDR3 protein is CASSPPVNTGELFF. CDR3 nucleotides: TGTGCCAGCTCACCACCGGTGAACACCGGGGAGCTGTTTTTT.

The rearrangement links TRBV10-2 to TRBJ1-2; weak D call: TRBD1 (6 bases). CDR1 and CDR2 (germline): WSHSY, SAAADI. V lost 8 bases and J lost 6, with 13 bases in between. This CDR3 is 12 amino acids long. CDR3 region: CASLQGYDGYTF. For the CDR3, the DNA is TGCGCCAGCTTGCAGGGGTATGATGGCTACACCTTC.

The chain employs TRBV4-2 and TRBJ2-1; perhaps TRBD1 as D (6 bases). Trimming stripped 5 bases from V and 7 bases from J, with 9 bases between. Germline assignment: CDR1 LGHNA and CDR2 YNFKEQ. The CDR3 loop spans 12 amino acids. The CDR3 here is CASSSGVNEQFF. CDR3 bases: TGTGCCAGCAGCTCAGGGGTGAATGAGCAGTTCTTC.

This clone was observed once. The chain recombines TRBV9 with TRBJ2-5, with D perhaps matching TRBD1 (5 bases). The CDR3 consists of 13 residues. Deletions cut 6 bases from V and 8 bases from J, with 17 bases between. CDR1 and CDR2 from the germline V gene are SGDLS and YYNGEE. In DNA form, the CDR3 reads TGTGCCAGCACCGATGAACGAACAGGAACCCAGTACTTC. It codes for CASTDERTGTQYF. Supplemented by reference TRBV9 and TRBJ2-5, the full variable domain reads DSGVTQTPKHLITATGQRVTLRCSPRSGDLSVYWYQQSLDQGLQFLIQYYNGEERAKGNILERFSAQQFPDLHSELNLSSLELGDSALYFCASTDERTGTQYFGPGTRLLVL.

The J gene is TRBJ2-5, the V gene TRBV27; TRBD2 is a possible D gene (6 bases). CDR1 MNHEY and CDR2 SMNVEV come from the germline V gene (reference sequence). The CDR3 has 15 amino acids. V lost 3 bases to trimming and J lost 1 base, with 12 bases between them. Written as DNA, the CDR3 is TGTGCCAGCAGTTTCGGGAGATTCGGCCAAGAGACCCAGTACTTC. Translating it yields CASSFGRFGQETQYF.

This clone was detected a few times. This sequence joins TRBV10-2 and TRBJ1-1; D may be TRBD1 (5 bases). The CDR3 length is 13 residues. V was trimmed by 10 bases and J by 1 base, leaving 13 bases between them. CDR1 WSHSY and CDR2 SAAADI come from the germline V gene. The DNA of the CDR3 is TGCGCCACCCTTCAGGGCGGGAACACTGAAGCTTTCTTT. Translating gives CATLQGGNTEAFF.

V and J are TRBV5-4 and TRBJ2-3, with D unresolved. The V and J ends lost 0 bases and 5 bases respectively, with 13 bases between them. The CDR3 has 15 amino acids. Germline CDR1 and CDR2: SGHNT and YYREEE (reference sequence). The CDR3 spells CASSLGGGLGDTQYF. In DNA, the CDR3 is TGTGCCAGCAGCTTGGGAGGCGGCCTCGGAGATACGCAGTATTTT.

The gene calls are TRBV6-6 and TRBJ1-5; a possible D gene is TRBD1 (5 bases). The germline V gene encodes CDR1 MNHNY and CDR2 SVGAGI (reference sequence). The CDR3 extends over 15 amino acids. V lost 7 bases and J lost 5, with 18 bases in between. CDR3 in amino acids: CASKIGGTRHQPQHF. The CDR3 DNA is TGTGCCAGCAAGATCGGGGGTACCCGCCATCAGCCCCAGCATTTT.

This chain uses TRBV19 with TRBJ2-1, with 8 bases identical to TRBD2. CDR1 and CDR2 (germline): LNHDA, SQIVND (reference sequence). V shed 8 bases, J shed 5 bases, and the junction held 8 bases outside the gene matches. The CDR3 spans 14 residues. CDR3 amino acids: CASCTSGNNNEQFF. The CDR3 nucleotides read TGTGCCAGTTGTACTAGCGGAAACAACAATGAGCAGTTCTTC.

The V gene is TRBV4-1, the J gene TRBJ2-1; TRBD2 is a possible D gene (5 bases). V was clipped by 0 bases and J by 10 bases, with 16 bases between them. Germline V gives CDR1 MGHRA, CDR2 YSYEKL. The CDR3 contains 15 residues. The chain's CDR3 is CASSQDQVVRGEQFF. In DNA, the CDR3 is TGCGCCAGCAGCCAAGATCAGGTGGTCCGGGGAGAGCAGTTCTTC.

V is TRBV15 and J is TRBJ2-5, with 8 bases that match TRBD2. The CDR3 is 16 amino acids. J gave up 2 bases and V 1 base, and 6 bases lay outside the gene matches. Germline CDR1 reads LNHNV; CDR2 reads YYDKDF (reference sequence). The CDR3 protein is CATSRGAGVAQETQYF. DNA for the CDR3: TGTGCCACCAGCAGAGGAGCGGGAGTAGCTCAAGAGACCCAGTACTTC.

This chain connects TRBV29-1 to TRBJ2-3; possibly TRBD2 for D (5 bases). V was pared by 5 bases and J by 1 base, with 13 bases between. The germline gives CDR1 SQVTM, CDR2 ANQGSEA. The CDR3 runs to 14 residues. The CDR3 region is CSVTRDWGTDTQYF. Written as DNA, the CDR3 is TGCAGCGTTACCCGGGATTGGGGCACAGATACGCAGTATTTT.

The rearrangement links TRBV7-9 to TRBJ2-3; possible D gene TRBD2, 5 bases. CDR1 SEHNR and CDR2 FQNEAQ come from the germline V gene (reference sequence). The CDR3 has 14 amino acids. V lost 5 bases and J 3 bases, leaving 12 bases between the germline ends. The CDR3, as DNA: TGTGCCAGCAGCCCCGGAGTAGCGACAGATACGCAGTATTTT. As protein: CASSPGVATDTQYF.